The following is a T cell receptor beta chain sequence with its context. Its antigen is currently unknown. Study outcomes and limitations: In terms of TCR gene usage, tumor memory CD4+ T cells clustered together with blood and lymph node memory CD4+ cells, as well as with lymph node naive CD4+ cells. Tumor-infiltrating Treg TCR alpha and beta sequences overlapped most with tumor naive CD4+ T cells, then blood naive.

Trimming took off 0 bases at V and 0 bases at J, with 6 bases between the two ends. From germline, CDR1 is SGHVS and CDR2 FQNEAQ. This CDR3 is built from 14 residues. After constant-region reverse-primer amplification, full-length variable regions underwent semi-nested PCR with Nested Universal Primer A. One entry per CDR3 protein results from TCRdb running MiXCR on the 5' RACE reads. The table records under 11,000 distinct CDR3 sequences, approximately 26% of them present only once. Cells sorted as Tregs were CD4+, CD25+ and CD127-/low. The origin of this receptor is a female donor with breast cancer. The genes are TRBV7-8 and TRBJ2-7; no firm D call. The source material was Tregs sorted from a lymph node. CDR3: CASSLAGYSYEQYF. Here the CDR3 DNA reads TGTGCCAGCAGCTTAGCAGGGTACTCCTACGAGCAGTACTTC.